Listed below are T cell receptor beta chains from one sample, sequenced in a study of blood T cell repertoires in COVID-19. This table comes from immunoSEQ multiplex PCR, and its TCRdb copy is limited to in-frame clones, with some not included. Of about 180,000 clones listed, roughly 88% are singletons. The specimen was peripheral blood. Source of these receptors: a human donor with active or convalescent COVID-19. The donor label of this sample is uncertain. Each CDR3 is given with its conserved first and last residue. The order of the fields is D gene, J gene, clone size, V gene, CDR3 protein, CDR3 DNA. The D gene is left open where the match is weak. Size tells how often a clone was seen (once, few, many) or the class of an expanded clone, and some rows leave it out.

TRBD2 TRBJ2-5 - TRBV11-3 CASSLDLRAGGPMEETQYF TGTGCCAGCAGCTTAGATTTGAGGGCGGGAGGGCCAATGGAAGAGACCCAGTACTTC
TRBD1 TRBJ1-1 once TRBV7-2 CASSLTGVGGTYTEAFF TGTGCCAGCAGCTTAACCGGGGTAGGGGGCACATACACTGAAGCTTTCTTT
- TRBJ1-4 - TRBV24-1 CATSGPGGEKLFF TGTGCCACCAGTGGTCCGGGTGGAGAAAAACTGTTTTTT
- TRBJ2-4 - TRBV7-2 CASSLAEGAKNIQYF TGTGCCAGCAGCTTAGCGGAGGGAGCCAAAAACATTCAGTACTTC
TRBD1 TRBJ1-1 - TRBV11-1 CASSYRTGKAFF TGTGCCAGCAGCTACCGGACAGGGAAAGCTTTCTTT
TRBD2 TRBJ2-3 - TRBV7-2 CASSLAGGKDTQYF TGTGCCAGCAGCTTAGCGGGAGGGAAGGATACGCAGTATTTT
- TRBJ2-5 - TRBV7-2 CASTPPGSGFGETQYF TGTGCCAGCACCCCCCCGGGCAGCGGATTTGGAGAGACCCAGTACTTC
- TRBJ2-7 - TRBV12-3/TRBV12-4 CASSFGRIYEQYF TGTGCCAGCAGTTTTGGCAGGATATACGAGCAGTACTTC
TRBD1 TRBJ1-6 - TRBV15 CATSRLTMTGGDSPLHF TGTGCCACCAGCAGACTTACCATGACAGGGGGCGATTCACCCCTCCACTTT
TRBD2 TRBJ2-1 - TRBV7-2 CASSLVARRGAGNEQFF TGTGCCAGCAGCCTCGTTGCTAGGCGGGGGGCAGGGAATGAGCAGTTCTTC
TRBD2 TRBJ2-7 - TRBV18 CASSRMLAAIYEQYF TGTGCCAGCTCACGGATGCTAGCGGCCATCTACGAGCAGTACTTC
TRBD2 TRBJ2-2 - TRBV3-1/TRBV3-2 CASSQGSGGSGTGELFF TGTGCCAGCAGCCAGGGATCGGGCGGGAGTGGGACCGGGGAGCTGTTTTTT
- TRBJ2-5 - TRBV7-7 CASSLREWETQYF TGTGCCAGCAGCTTGCGAGAGTGGGAGACCCAGTACTTC
TRBD1 TRBJ1-1 - TRBV10-3 CAIRTTGLNTEAFF TGTGCCATCAGAACGACAGGGCTGAACACTGAAGCTTTCTTT
TRBD2 TRBJ2-1 once TRBV5-1 CASSLGLAGAYNEQFF TGCGCCAGCAGCCTAGGACTAGCGGGAGCCTACAATGAGCAGTTCTTC
TRBD2 TRBJ2-5 - TRBV4-3 CASSQGIRGSGETQYF TGCGCCAGCAGCCAGGGAATTAGGGGTAGCGGGGAGACCCAGTACTTC
- TRBJ1-1 - TRBV4-3 CASSQVLYGGAFF TGCGCCAGCAGCCAAGTTCTGTATGGAGGAGCTTTCTTT
- TRBJ1-2 - TRBV19 CASSTGTGLINGYTF TGTGCCAGTAGCACCGGAACAGGTTTAATAAATGGCTACACCTTC
TRBD1 TRBJ1-6 - TRBV9 CASSNSMGQEENSPLHF TGTGCCAGCAGCAACTCTATGGGACAGGAAGAAAATTCACCCCTCCACTTT
TRBD1 TRBJ2-1 - TRBV7-2 CASRTGTGGTNEQFF TGTGCCAGCAGGACCGGGACAGGGGGTACCAATGAGCAGTTCTTC